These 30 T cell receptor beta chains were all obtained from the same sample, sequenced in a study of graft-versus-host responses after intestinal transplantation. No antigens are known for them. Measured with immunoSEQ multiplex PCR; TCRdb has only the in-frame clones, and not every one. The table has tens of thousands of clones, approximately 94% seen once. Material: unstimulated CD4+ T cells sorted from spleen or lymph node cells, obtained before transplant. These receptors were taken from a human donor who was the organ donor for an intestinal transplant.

CDR3 bases: TGTGCCAGCAGTGATGGGACAAAGATCTATGGCTACACCTTC. It is translated as CASSDGTKIYGYTF. The V and J genes are TRBV6-5 and TRBJ1-2, with D tentatively TRBD1 (6 bases). The ends were cut back, 5 bases at V and 4 bases at J, with 14 bases in the middle. Germline assignment: CDR1 MNHEY and CDR2 SVGAGI. The CDR3 has 14 residues.

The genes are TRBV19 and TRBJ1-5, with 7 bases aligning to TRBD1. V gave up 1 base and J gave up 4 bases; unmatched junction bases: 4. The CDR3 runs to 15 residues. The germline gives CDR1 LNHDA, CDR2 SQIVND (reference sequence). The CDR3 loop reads CASSIAGGGNQPQHF. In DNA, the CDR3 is TGTGCCAGTAGTATAGCAGGGGGTGGGAATCAGCCCCAGCATTTT.

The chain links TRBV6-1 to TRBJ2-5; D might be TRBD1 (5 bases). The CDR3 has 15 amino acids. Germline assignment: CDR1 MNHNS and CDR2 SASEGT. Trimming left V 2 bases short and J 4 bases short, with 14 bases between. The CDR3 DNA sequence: TGTGCCAGCAGTGAAATTGTGTCGCAGGGAGAGACCCAGTACTTC. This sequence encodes CASSEIVSQGETQYF.

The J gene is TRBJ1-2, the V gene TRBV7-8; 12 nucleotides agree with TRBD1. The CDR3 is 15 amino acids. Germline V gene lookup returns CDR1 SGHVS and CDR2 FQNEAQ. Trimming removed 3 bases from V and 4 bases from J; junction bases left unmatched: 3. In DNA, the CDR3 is TGTGCCAGCAGCTTGGGACAGGGGGCACCCTATGGCTACACCTTC. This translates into CASSLGQGAPYGYTF. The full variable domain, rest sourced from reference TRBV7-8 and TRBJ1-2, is GAGVSQSPRYKVAKRGQDVALRCDPISGHVSLFWYQQALGQGPEFLTYFQNEAQLDKSGLPSDRFFAERPEGSVSTLKIQRTQQEDSAVYLCASSLGQGAPYGYTFGSGTRLTVV.

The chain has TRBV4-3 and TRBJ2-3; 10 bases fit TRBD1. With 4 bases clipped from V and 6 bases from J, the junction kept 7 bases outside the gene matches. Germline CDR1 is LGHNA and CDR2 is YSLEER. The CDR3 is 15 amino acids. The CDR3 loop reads CASSRRQGAEDTQYF. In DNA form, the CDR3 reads TGCGCCAGCAGCCGACGACAGGGGGCGGAGGATACGCAGTATTTT.

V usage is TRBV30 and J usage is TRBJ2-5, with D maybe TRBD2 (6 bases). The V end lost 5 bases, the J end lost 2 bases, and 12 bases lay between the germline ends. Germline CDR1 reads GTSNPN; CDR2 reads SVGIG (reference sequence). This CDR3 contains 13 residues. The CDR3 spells CAWSRGSQETQYF. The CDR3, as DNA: TGTGCCTGGTCCCGGGGGAGTCAAGAGACCCAGTACTTC. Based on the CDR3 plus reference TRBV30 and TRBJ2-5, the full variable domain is SQTIHQWPATLVQPVGSPLSLECTVEGTSNPNLYWYRQAAGRGLQLLFYSVGIGQISSEVPQNLSASRPQDRQFILSSKKLLLSDSGFYLCAWSRGSQETQYFGPGTRLLVL.

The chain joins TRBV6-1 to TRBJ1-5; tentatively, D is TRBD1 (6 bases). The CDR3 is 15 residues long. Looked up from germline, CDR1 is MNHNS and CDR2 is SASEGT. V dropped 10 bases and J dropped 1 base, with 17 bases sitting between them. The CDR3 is CATATGGASNQPQHF. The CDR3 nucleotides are TGTGCCACCGCCACCGGGGGGGCGAGCAATCAGCCCCAGCATTTT.

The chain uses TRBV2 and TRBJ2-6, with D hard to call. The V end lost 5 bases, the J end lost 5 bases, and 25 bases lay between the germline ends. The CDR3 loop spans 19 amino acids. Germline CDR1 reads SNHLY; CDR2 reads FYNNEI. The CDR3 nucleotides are TGTGCCAGCAGTTCGGAGTGTTACCGAATACAAAGTCGGGCCAACGTCCTGACTTTC. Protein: CASSSECYRIQSRANVLTF.

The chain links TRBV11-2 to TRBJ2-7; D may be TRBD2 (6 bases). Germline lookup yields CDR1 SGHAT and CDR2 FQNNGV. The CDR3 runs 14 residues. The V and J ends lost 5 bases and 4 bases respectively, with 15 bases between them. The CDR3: CASSPPRGIYEQYF. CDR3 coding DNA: TGTGCCAGCAGCCCGCCTCGGGGGATATACGAGCAGTACTTC.

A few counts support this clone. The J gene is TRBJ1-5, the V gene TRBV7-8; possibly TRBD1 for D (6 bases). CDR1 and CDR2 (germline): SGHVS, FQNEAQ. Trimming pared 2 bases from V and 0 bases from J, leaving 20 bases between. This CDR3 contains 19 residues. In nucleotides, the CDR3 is TGTGCCAGCAGCTTATTGGCACAGGGCGGTTGGGGTAGCAATCAGCCCCAGCATTTT. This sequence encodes CASSLLAQGGWGSNQPQHF.

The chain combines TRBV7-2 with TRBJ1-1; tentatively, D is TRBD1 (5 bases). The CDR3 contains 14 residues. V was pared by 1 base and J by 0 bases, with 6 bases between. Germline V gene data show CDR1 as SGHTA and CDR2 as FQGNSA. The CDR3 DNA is TGTGCCAGCAGCTTAGGGACAATGAACACTGAAGCTTTCTTT. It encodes CASSLGTMNTEAFF.

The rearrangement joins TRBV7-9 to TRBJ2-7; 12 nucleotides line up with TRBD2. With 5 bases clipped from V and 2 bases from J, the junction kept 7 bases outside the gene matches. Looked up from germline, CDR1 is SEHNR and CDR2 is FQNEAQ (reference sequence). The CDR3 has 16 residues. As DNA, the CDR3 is TGTGCCAGCAGCCCTAAAGGACTAGCGGGGACCTACGAGCAGTACTTC. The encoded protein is CASSPKGLAGTYEQYF. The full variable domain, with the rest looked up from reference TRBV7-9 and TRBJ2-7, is DTGVSQNPRHKITKRGQNVTFRCDPISEHNRLYWYRQTLGQGPEFLTYFQNEAQLEKSRLLSDRFSAERPKGSFSTLEIQRTEQGDSAMYLCASSPKGLAGTYEQYFGPGTRLTVT.

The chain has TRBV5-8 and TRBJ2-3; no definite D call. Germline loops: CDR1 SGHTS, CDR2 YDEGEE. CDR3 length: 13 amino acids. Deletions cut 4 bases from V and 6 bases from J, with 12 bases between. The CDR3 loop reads CASSTRPGDTQYF. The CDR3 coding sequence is TGTGCCAGCAGCACCCGTCCTGGGGATACGCAGTATTTT.

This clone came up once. CDR3 sequence: CASSEALSPLHF. The CDR3 DNA reads TGTGCCAGCAGTGAAGCGCTTTCACCCCTCCACTTT. J is TRBJ1-6 and V is TRBV2; D is uncertain. The CDR3 has 12 residues. In germline, CDR1 is SNHLY, CDR2 FYNNEI. Trimming removed 0 bases at V and 9 bases at J, with 3 bases between.

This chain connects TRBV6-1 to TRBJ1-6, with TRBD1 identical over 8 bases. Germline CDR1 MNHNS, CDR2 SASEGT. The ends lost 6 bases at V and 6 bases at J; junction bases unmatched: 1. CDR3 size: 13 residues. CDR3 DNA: TGTGCCAGCAGACAGGGGGTTAATTCACCCCTCCACTTT. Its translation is CASRQGVNSPLHF.

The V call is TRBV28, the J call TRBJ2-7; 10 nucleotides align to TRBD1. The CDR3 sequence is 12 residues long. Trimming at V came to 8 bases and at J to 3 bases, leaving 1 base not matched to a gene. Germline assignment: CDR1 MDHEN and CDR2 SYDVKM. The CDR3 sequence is CASGDRGYEQYF. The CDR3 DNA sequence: TGTGCCAGCGGGGACAGGGGCTACGAGCAGTACTTC.

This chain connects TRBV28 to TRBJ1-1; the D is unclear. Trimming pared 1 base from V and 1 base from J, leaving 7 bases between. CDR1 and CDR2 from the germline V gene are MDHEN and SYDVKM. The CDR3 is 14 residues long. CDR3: CASSLLVRNTEAFF. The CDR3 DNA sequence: TGTGCCAGCAGTTTATTGGTCAGGAACACTGAAGCTTTCTTT.

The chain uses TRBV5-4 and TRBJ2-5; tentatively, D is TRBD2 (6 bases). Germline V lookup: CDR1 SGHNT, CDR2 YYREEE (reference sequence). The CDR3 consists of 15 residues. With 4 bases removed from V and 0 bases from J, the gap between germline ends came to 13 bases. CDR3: CASSPWWGDQETQYF. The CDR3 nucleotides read TGTGCCAGCAGCCCCTGGTGGGGGGACCAAGAGACCCAGTACTTC.

The CDR3 here is CASSYDRALNSPLHF. CDR3 DNA: TGTGCCAGCAGCTACGACAGGGCCCTTAATTCACCCCTCCACTTT. J is TRBJ1-6 and V is TRBV5-8, with 7 bases matching TRBD1. Per germline, CDR1 SGHTS and CDR2 YDEGEE. V was clipped by 3 bases and J by 6 bases; unmatched bases: 6. The CDR3 totals 15 residues.

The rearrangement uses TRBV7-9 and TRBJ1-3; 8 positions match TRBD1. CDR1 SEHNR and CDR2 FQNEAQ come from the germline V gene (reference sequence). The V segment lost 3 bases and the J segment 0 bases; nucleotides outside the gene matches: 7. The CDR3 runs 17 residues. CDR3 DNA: TGTGCCAGCAGCTTGGGACAGGCATTTTTCTCTGGAAACACCATATATTTT. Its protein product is CASSLGQAFFSGNTIYF.

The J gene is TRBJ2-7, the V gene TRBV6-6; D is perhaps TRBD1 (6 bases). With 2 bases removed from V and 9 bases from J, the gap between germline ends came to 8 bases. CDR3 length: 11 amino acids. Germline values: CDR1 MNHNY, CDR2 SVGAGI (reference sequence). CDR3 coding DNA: TGTGCCAGCAGTTACACAGGGATGCAGTACTTC. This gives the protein CASSYTGMQYF.

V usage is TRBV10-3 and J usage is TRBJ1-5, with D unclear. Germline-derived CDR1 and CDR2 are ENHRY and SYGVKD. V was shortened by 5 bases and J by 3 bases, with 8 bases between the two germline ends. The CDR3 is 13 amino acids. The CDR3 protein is CAISTGDNQPQHF. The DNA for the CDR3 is TGTGCCATCAGTACCGGGGACAATCAGCCCCAGCATTTT.

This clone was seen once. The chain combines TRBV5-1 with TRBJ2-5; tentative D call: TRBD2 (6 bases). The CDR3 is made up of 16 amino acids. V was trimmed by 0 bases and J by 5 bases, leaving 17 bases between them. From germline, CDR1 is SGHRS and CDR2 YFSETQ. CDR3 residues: CASSLEVRGKGETQYF. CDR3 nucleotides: TGCGCCAGCAGCTTGGAAGTCCGGGGGAAGGGGGAGACCCAGTACTTC.

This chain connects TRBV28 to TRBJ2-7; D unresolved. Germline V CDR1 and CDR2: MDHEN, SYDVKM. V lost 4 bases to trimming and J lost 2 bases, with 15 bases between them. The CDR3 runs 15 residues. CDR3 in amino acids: CASSSPPLATYEQYF. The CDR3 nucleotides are TGTGCCAGCAGTTCCCCTCCTCTGGCCACCTACGAGCAGTACTTC.

The CDR3 is CASSVTGRKNTEAFF. Written as DNA, the CDR3 is TGTGCCAGCAGTGTCACGGGGCGGAAGAACACTGAAGCTTTCTTT. This chain links TRBV25-1 with TRBJ1-1; weak D call: TRBD1 (5 bases). Germline-derived CDR1 and CDR2 are MGHDK and SYGVNS. V lost 4 bases and J lost 1, with 13 bases in between. The CDR3 runs to 15 residues.

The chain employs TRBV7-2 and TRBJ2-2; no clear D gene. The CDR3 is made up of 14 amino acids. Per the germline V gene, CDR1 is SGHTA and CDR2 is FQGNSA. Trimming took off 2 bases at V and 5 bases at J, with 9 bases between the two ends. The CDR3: CASSLSGVTGELFF. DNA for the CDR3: TGTGCCAGCAGCTTATCTGGGGTGACCGGGGAGCTGTTTTTT.

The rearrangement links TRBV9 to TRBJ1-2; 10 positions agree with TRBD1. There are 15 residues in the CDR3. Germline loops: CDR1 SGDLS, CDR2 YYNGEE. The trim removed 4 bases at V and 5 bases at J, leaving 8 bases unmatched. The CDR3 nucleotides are TGTGCCAGCAGCAAACGGGACAGGGGCGGATATGGCTACACCTTC. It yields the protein CASSKRDRGGYGYTF.

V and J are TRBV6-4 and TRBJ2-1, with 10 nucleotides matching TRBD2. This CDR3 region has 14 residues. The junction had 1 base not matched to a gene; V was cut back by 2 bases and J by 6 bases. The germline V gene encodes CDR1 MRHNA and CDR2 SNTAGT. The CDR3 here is CASSDLAGVNEQFF. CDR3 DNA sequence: TGTGCCAGCAGTGACCTAGCGGGAGTCAATGAGCAGTTCTTC.

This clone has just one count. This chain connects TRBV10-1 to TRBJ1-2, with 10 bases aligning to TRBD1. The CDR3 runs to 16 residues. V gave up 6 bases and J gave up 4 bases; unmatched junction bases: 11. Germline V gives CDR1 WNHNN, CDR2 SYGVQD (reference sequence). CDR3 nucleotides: TGCGCCAGCAGGGACGTTGACAGGGGGCAACGCTATGGCTACACCTTC. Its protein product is CASRDVDRGQRYGYTF.

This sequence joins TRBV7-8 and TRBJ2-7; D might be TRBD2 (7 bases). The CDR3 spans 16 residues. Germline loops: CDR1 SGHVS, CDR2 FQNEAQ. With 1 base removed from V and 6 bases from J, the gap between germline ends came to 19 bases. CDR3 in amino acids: CASSLVAGGRRLEQYF. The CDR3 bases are TGTGCCAGCAGCTTAGTAGCCGGGGGGCGGAGGCTCGAGCAGTACTTC.